The rows below give T cell receptor beta chains drawn from one sample of a study of Graves' ophthalmopathy and Graves' hyperthyroidism. TCRdb ran MiXCR on the multiplex PCR reads and lists one entry per CDR3 protein. The sample contains some 750,000 distinct CDR3 sequences, roughly 40% of which appear only once. Material: peripheral blood. These receptor sequences come from an adult man with Graves' ophthalmopathy. CDR3s include the opening cysteine and the closing phenylalanine or tryptophan. D genes are given only for firm matches. Rows give clone size only sometimes, using once, few, many, or a class for an expanded clone.

V gene: TRBV29-1
clone size: .
J gene: TRBJ1-2
D gene: TRBD1
CDR3 DNA: TGCAGCGTTGAAGGGGGGACAGGGGGAACTAACTATGGCTACACCTTC
CDR3 protein: CSVEGGTGGTNYGYTF

V gene: TRBV7-2
clone size: .
J gene: TRBJ2-7
D gene: TRBD2
CDR3 DNA: TGTGCCAGCAGCCCTAGAGGGACGGGGGGGGTAGGGTACTTC
CDR3 protein: CASSPRGTGGVGYF

V gene: TRBV12-3/TRBV12-4
clone size: few
J gene: TRBJ2-3
D gene: .
CDR3 DNA: TGTCCGCGGGATACGCAGTATTTT
CDR3 protein: CPRDTQYF

V gene: TRBV7-2
clone size: few
J gene: TRBJ1-4
D gene: TRBD1
CDR3 DNA: TGTGCCAGCAGCTTGGCGGGACAGTGGCGTGAAAAACTGTTTTTT
CDR3 protein: CASSLAGQWREKLFF

V gene: TRBV29-1
clone size: .
J gene: TRBJ2-7
D gene: .
CDR3 DNA: TGCAGCGCTGGAGGGGGCACGGACGGCGAGCAGTACTTC
CDR3 protein: CSAGGGTDGEQYF

V gene: TRBV25-1
clone size: once
J gene: TRBJ1-2
D gene: .
CDR3 DNA: TGTGCCAGCTCCTGGAATGGGGCTGGCTACACCTTC
CDR3 protein: CASSWNGAGYTF

V gene: TRBV2
clone size: .
J gene: TRBJ2-7
D gene: .
CDR3 DNA: TGTGCCAGCAGTGAGAGACAGACAACCTACGAGCAGTACTTC
CDR3 protein: CASSERQTTYEQYF

V gene: TRBV19
clone size: .
J gene: TRBJ2-2
D gene: .
CDR3 DNA: TGTGCCAGTAGTATCGGTTTACGGTACACCGGGGAGCTGTTTTTT
CDR3 protein: CASSIGLRYTGELFF

V gene: TRBV10-3
clone size: .
J gene: TRBJ1-1
D gene: .
CDR3 DNA: TGTGCCAGCAGTTACTCGAGACTGGGAACGAACACTGAAGCTTTCTTT
CDR3 protein: CASSYSRLGTNTEAFF

V gene: TRBV6-4
clone size: .
J gene: TRBJ1-1
D gene: .
CDR3 DNA: TGTGCCAGCAGCCAGAGGGCCGGGACAATGAACACTGAAGCTTTCTTT
CDR3 protein: CASSQRAGTMNTEAFF

V gene: TRBV5-1
clone size: few
J gene: TRBJ2-7
D gene: TRBD2
CDR3 DNA: TGCGCCAGCAGCTTGGGGGCTAGCGGAGCTACCTACGAGCAGTACTTC
CDR3 protein: CASSLGASGATYEQYF